This record concerns one T cell receptor (beta chain) sequence. This entry comes from a study of control samples from healthy donors and cancer patients. Germline CDR1 reads DFQATT; CDR2 reads SNEGSKA (reference sequence). V lost 3 bases and J 7 bases, leaving 12 bases between the germline ends. The CDR3 loop spans 13 amino acids. Using immunoSEQ multiplex PCR, the repertoire was profiled, and TCRdb retains in-frame clones only, with some absent. The profile shows 95,000 to 150,000 clones, around nine tenths of them singletons. The source is a man aged 35 to 55 in good health. Sequenced material: blood. The chain uses TRBV20-1 and TRBJ2-2; the D call may be TRBD1 or TRBD2 (6 bases each). The CDR3 sequence: CSASRGVDGELFF. DNA for the CDR3: TGCAGTGCTAGTAGGGGGGTCGACGGGGAGCTGTTTTTT.